This is a list of T cell receptor beta chains from one sample in a study of CD4 T cells in relation to SARS-CoV-2 and coronaviruses. No antigen has been assigned to these receptors. Profiling relied on immunoSEQ multiplex PCR, and the TCRdb table lists in-frame clones only, not all of them. This table holds 25,000 to 30,000 clones, roughly 66% found once. Sequenced input: CD4+ T cells from PBMCs, cultured in vitro. These receptor sequences come from a human donor in good health. The CDR3 runs from the conserved cysteine through the conserved F or W. A D gene is named only where the DNA matches it firmly. Size values are once, few and many counts, or a class for expanded clones, and some rows have none.

clone_size: NA
v_call: TRBV5-6
d_call: TRBD1
j_call: TRBJ1-4
cdr3_aa: CASSSRQGDVEKLFF
cdr3_nt: TGTGCCAGCAGCAGTAGACAGGGAGATGTGGAAAAACTGTTTTTT

clone_size: NA
v_call: TRBV2
d_call: TRBD1
j_call: TRBJ2-7
cdr3_aa: CASSGGGQGVSGEQYF
cdr3_nt: TGTGCCAGCAGTGGCGGGGGACAGGGGGTGTCCGGCGAGCAGTACTTC

clone_size: NA
v_call: TRBV19
d_call: NA
j_call: TRBJ1-1
cdr3_aa: CASSIDIRPRGEAFF
cdr3_nt: TGTGCCAGTAGTATAGATATAAGACCGAGGGGAGAAGCTTTCTTT

clone_size: NA
v_call: TRBV7-2
d_call: NA
j_call: TRBJ1-1
cdr3_aa: CASSRGGGRLPERAFF
cdr3_nt: TGTGCCAGCAGCAGGGGAGGAGGACGCCTCCCTGAACGAGCTTTCTTT

clone_size: NA
v_call: TRBV6-5
d_call: NA
j_call: TRBJ2-4
cdr3_aa: CASSYQEGDIQYF
cdr3_nt: TGTGCCAGCAGTTACCAGGAGGGGGACATTCAGTACTTC

clone_size: once
v_call: TRBV5-1
d_call: NA
j_call: TRBJ1-1
cdr3_aa: CASGRTGSGAEAFF
cdr3_nt: TGCGCCAGCGGACGAACAGGGTCCGGAGCTGAAGCTTTCTTT

clone_size: NA
v_call: TRBV5-1
d_call: TRBD1
j_call: TRBJ2-1
cdr3_aa: CASSLSGQGTIEQFF
cdr3_nt: TGCGCCAGCAGCTTAAGCGGACAGGGGACCATTGAGCAGTTCTTC

clone_size: NA
v_call: TRBV4-3
d_call: NA
j_call: TRBJ1-5
cdr3_aa: CASSQDWNQPQHF
cdr3_nt: TGCGCCAGCAGCCAAGATTGGAATCAGCCCCAGCATTTT

clone_size: NA
v_call: TRBV2
d_call: NA
j_call: TRBJ1-3
cdr3_aa: CASSVVLWGSGNTIYF
cdr3_nt: TGTGCCAGCAGCGTAGTCCTGTGGGGCTCTGGAAACACCATATATTTT

clone_size: NA
v_call: TRBV4-3
d_call: TRBD2
j_call: TRBJ2-1
cdr3_aa: CASSPERGGSYNEQFF
cdr3_nt: TGCGCCAGCAGTCCCGAGCGGGGGGGCTCCTACAATGAGCAGTTCTTC

clone_size: NA
v_call: TRBV5-1
d_call: TRBD1
j_call: TRBJ1-1
cdr3_aa: CASSSTGGWTEAFF
cdr3_nt: TGCGCCAGCAGCTCGACAGGGGGCTGGACTGAAGCTTTCTTT

clone_size: NA
v_call: TRBV15
d_call: NA
j_call: TRBJ1-2
cdr3_aa: CATSREGEGVNYGYTF
cdr3_nt: TGTGCCACCAGCAGAGAAGGGGAAGGGGTTAACTATGGCTACACCTTC

clone_size: NA
v_call: TRBV5-5
d_call: NA
j_call: TRBJ1-5
cdr3_aa: CASSPVGPQGQLYQPQHF
cdr3_nt: TGTGCCAGCAGCCCGGTGGGGCCTCAGGGACAACTCTATCAGCCCCAGCATTTT

clone_size: NA
v_call: TRBV4-1
d_call: TRBD1
j_call: TRBJ2-7
cdr3_aa: CASSLTQGQWGEQYF
cdr3_nt: TGCGCCAGCAGCCTCACGCAGGGACAGTGGGGCGAGCAGTACTTC

clone_size: NA
v_call: TRBV29-1
d_call: TRBD1
j_call: TRBJ2-5
cdr3_aa: CSVVGDRALYF
cdr3_nt: TGCAGCGTTGTTGGGGACAGAGCACTGTACTTC

clone_size: NA
v_call: TRBV25-1
d_call: NA
j_call: TRBJ2-7
cdr3_aa: CASHDPRQPPYEQYF
cdr3_nt: TGTGCCAGCCATGACCCACGACAGCCCCCCTACGAGCAGTACTTC

clone_size: few
v_call: TRBV3-1/TRBV3-2
d_call: NA
j_call: TRBJ2-6
cdr3_aa: CASSQDLARPGANVLTF
cdr3_nt: TGTGCCAGCAGCCAAGATCTCGCACGCCCCGGGGCCAACGTCCTGACTTTC

clone_size: NA
v_call: TRBV28
d_call: TRBD2
j_call: TRBJ2-7
cdr3_aa: CASNRATSGNEQYF
cdr3_nt: TGTGCCAGCAACCGGGCGACTAGCGGGAACGAGCAGTACTTC